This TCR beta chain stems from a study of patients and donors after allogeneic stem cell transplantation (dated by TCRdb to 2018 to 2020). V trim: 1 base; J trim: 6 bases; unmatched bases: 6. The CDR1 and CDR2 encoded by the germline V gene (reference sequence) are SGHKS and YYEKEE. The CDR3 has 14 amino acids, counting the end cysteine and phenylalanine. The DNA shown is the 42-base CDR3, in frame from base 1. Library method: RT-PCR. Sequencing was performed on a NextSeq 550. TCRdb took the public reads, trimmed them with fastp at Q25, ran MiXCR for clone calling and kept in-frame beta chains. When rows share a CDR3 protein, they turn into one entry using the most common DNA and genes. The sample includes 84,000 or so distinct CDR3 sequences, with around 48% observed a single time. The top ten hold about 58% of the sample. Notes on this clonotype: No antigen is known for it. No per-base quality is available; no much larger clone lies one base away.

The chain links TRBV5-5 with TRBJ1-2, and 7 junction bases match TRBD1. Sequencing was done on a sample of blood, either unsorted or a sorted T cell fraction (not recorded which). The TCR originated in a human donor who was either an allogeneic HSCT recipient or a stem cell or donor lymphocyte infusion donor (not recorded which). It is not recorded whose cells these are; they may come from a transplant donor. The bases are TGTGCCAGCAGCTTGCGCGGGACAGACCATGGCTACACCTTC. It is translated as CASSLRGTDHGYTF.